This TCR beta chain was sequenced during a study of blood T cells in healthy people across ages (dated by TCRdb to about 2015). In terms of the full investigation: In model experiments, template switching captured roughly one uniquely barcoded TCR beta cDNA molecule for every two T cells. Four age groups were formed from the donors: young (average roughly 16 years), middle-aged (approximately 41), aged (around 68) and long-lived (82). To track age-related changes in TCR beta repertoire diversity, the study relied on deep sequencing normalized with unique cDNA molecular identifiers. The study analyzed two additional independent replicas of 1 million unique cDNA reads from the same blood draw for two donors, one aged 18 to 30 and one aged 80 or older. Study-wide conclusions, independent of this receptor: Bulk unsorted PBMC profiling prevented conclusive comparison of naive and antigen-experienced compartments. Estimates of total diversity based on one million sequenced T cells were considered lower bounds and underestimates. Because donor CMV infection status was unknown, age-related changes in expanded clonotypes were potentially confounded. As age increased, observed TCR beta diversity per million T cells dropped in a roughly linear way, and a significant reduction was already evident by age about 40. Compared with the aged group, the long-lived group had more naive CD4+ T cells, fewer expanded clones and increased TCR diversity, a pattern suggesting age selection. There was a strong correlation between observed TCR beta diversity and the percentage of naive T cells measured by flow cytometry.

Library method: 5' RACE. Sequencer: Illumina HiSeq 2500. A second roughly 7 to 11 cycle PCR used a sample-barcoded 5' primer and a J-beta primer mix. A template-switch 5' adaptor carrying 12 random nucleotides introduced a unique molecular identifier onto each TCR beta cDNA molecule. Each sample yielded at least 3 million CDR3-containing paired-end reads. First-strand cDNA synthesis was performed from all RNA using the Mint cDNA synthesis kit, with priming by a TRBC-specific oligonucleotide. After uracil-DNA glycosylase treatment, a first 18-cycle PCR used universal primers M1SS and BC2_uni_R on all cDNA. The source study handled its data this way. Normalization of each sample was performed by random selection of 1 million high-quality reads, each carrying a distinct molecular identifier. Instead of being binned into consensus sequences, reads with shared molecular identifiers were discarded. MiTCR, run with a Q25 quality threshold and the strictest error-elimination algorithm, handled CDR3 identification, clonotype clustering and error correction. A nonparametric unseen species model using Euler transformation provided a lower-bound estimate of total TCR beta diversity. TCRdb reanalyzed the raw reads on its own, using fastp at Q25 for trimming and MiXCR for clone calling, and kept in-frame beta chains. Rows with one shared CDR3 protein collapse into an entry with the most common genes and DNA. These V and J calls derive from TCRdb rather than the authors' analysis. For this sample there are hundreds of thousands of distinct CDR3 sequences; 24% appear just once. The top ten clones comprise roughly 10% of the sample.

The donors were roughly 39 Caucasian individuals from Russia, aged 6 to 90 years, who were systemically healthy. Roughly 9.5 milliliters of peripheral blood were drawn from each donor into EDTA-treated Vacutainer tubes. Ficoll-Paque density-gradient centrifugation was used to isolate PBMCs, with at least 6.5 million per sample. Total RNA was extracted from PBMCs with Trizol reagent, with at least 5 micrograms obtained per sample. For every donor, an aliquot of PBMCs went through flow cytometry to measure the percentages of naive CD45RAhigh/CD27high T cells. On this clonotype itself: The antigen it recognizes is unknown. The sample holds no much larger clone one base away, and base qualities are not on file.

These data were also filed under a second study, of T cells of mothers and their children. The second study also describes: Nine systemically healthy Caucasian individuals served as donors, namely three mothers together with their six children. cDNA synthesis consumed the entire amount of extracted RNA, loaded at approximately 1.5 ug RNA in each 15 ul reaction. In the second PCR, sample barcodes and 2-4 random nucleotides were introduced via the M1S primer. More than 8 million TCR beta CDR3 reads were obtained from each mother, and roughly 3.1 million reads were obtained from each child. Thymic selection similarly shapes TCR recombination output in related and unrelated pairs, with minor effect from inherited differences. Related mother-child pairs always showed normalized repertoire overlap that was slightly higher than in unrelated mother-child pairs, though the difference was never significant. No persistent microchimeric T cell clones were found, with a detection sensitivity of approximately 100 clones per million clonotypes. Deep NGS was used in the study to compare the TCR beta repertoires of mothers and children and to look for features that separate related mother-child pairs from unrelated individuals. Mothers averaged approximately 41 +/- 4 years of age and children averaged about 12 +/- 4 years. Libraries were sequenced on Illumina HiSeq 2000 with 100+100 nt paired-end reads after adapter ligation with NEBNext reagents. Mother and child libraries were prepared a month apart and sequenced in separate runs to prevent cross-contamination. For each donor, somewhere between roughly 450,000 and 2,200,000 distinct TCR beta clonotypes were identified. Naive TCR beta clonotypes were estimated from low-frequency clonotypes matched to each donor's FACS-determined naive share, without sorting.

The TCR sequence derives from a boy aged 5-17 years in good health. The sequencing sample was made of blood.

DNA sequence: TGTGCCAGCAGTTGGACGGGGACTAGCGGGCAAGAGACCCAGTACTTC. Its protein product is CASSWTGTSGQETQYF. The chain couples TRBV6-5 to TRBJ2-5, and 12 junction bases match TRBD2. The CDR3 goes from the cysteine to the phenylalanine over 16 residues. Only the CDR3 part of the read is kept: 48 bases, read in frame from the first base. CDR1 and CDR2 (MNHEY, SVGAGI) derive from the germline V gene. From V the trimming removes 4 bases and from J it removes 2 bases, while the gene matches leave 5 bases of the junction unaccounted for.